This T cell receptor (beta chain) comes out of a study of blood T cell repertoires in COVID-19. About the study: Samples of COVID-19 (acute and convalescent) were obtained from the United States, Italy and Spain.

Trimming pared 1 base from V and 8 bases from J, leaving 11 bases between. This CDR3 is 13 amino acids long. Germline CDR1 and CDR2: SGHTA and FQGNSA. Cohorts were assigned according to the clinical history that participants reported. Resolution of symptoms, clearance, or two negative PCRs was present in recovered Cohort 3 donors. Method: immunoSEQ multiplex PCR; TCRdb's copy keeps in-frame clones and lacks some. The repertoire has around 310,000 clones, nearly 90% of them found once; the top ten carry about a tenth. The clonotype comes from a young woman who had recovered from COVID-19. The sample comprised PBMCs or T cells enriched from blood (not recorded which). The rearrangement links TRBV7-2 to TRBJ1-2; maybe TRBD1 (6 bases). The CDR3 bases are TGTGCCAGCAGCTTAGACAGGGTTAAGGGCTACACCTTC. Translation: CASSLDRVKGYTF.